The text below deals with one T cell receptor (beta chain). The antigen is not known. Between the trimmed V and J ends, which lost 5 bases and 7 bases, there was a span of 9 bases. Germline V gene lookup returns CDR1 MDHEN and CDR2 SYDVKM. The CDR3 is made up of 13 amino acids. Unique molecular identifiers were carried by the TCR beta cDNA libraries. TCRdb analysed the PCR reads with MiXCR anew, one entry per CDR3 protein. The table includes a few hundred thousand distinct CDR3 sequences, 40% to 55% detected once. The data belong to a study of post-analysis software for immune sequencing data. Study summary: The study covered relapsing-remitting, secondary progressive and progressive-relapsing courses of multiple sclerosis.

Whole-study results and caveats: Pronounced co-clustering by F measure was evident among identically batched samples. TRBV5-6, TRBV5-1 and TRBV20-1 were among a few TRBV segments more frequent in patients than controls. The study found significantly lower normalized Chao1 diversity in multiple sclerosis patients than in controls.

V and J are TRBV28 and TRBJ1-6; D is unclear. The TCR originated in a girl aged 5 to 17 with multiple sclerosis. Source material: blood. Here the CDR3 reads CASSPPENSPLHF. CDR3 coding DNA: TGTGCCAGCAGTCCGCCGGAAAATTCACCCCTCCACTTT.